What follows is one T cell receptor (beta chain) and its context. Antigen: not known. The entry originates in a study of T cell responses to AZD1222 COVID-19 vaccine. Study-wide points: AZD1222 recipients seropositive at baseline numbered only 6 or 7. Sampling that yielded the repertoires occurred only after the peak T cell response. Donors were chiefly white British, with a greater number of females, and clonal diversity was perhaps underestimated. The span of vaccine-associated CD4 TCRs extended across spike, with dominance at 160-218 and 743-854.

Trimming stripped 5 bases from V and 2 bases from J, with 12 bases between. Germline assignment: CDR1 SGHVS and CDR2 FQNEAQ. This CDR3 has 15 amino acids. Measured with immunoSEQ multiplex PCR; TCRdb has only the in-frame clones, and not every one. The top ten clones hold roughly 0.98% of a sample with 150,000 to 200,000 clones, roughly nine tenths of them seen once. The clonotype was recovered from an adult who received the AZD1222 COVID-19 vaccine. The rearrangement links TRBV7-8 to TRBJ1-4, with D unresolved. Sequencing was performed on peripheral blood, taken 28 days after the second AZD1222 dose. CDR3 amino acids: CASSPGGATNEKLFF. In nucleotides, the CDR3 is TGTGCCAGCAGCCCCGGAGGAGCCACTAATGAAAAACTGTTTTTT.